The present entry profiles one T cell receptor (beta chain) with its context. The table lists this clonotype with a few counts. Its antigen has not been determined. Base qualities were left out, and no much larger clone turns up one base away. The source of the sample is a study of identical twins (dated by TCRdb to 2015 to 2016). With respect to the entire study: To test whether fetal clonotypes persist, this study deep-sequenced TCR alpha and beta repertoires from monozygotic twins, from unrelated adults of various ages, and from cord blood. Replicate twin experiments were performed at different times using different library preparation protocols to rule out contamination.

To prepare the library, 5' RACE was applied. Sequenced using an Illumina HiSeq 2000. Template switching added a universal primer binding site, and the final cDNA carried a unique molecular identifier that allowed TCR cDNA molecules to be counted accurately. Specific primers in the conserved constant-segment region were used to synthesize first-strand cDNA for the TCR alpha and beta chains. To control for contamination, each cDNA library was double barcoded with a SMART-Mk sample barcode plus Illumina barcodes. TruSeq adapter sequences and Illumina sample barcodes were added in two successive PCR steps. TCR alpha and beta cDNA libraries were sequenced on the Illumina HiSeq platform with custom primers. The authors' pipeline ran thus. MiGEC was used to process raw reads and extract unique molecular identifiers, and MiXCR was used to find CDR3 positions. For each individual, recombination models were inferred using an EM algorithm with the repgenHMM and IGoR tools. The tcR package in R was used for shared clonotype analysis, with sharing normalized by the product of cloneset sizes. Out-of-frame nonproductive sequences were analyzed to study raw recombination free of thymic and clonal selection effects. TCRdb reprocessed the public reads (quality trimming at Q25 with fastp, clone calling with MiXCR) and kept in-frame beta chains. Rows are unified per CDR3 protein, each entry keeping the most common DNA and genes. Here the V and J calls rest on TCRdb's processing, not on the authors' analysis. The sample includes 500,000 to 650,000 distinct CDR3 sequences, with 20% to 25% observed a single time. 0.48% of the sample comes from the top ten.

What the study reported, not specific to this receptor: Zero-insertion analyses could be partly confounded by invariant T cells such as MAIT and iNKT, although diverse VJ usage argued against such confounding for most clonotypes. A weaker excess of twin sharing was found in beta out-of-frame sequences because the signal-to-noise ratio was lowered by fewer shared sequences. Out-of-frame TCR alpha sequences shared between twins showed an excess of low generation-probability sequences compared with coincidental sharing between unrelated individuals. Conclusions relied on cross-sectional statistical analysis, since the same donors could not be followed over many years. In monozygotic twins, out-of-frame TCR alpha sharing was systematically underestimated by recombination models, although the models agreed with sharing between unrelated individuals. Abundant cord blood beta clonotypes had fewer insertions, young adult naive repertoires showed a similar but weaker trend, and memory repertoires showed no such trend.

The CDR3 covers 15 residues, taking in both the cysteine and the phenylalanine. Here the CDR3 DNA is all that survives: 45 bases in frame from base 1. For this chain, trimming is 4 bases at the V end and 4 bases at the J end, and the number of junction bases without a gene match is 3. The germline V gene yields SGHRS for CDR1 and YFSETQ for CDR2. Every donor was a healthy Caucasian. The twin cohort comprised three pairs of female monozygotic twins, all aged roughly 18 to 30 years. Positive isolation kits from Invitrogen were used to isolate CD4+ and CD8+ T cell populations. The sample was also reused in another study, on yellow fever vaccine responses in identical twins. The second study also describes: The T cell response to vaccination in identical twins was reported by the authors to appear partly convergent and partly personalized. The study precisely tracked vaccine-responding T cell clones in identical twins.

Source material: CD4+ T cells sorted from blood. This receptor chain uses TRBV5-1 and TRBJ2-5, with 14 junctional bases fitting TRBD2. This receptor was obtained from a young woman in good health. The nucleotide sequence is TGCGCCAGCAGCACCGGACTAGCGGGAGGAGAGACCCAGTACTTC. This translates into CASSTGLAGGETQYF. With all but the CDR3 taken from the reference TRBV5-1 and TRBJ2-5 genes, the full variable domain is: KAGVTQTPRYLIKTRGQQVTLSCSPISGHRSVSWYQQTPGQGLQFLFEYFSETQRNKGNFPGRFSGRQFSNSRSEMNVSTLELGDSALYLCASSTGLAGGETQYFGPGTRLLVL.